What follows describes a single T cell receptor (beta chain). The identical CDR3 is also encoded by other nucleotide sequences in the sample. Some clones are missing from TCRdb's copy, which holds only in-frame ones; the method was immunoSEQ multiplex PCR. The sample yields roughly 280,000 clones, roughly 80% seen once. The data were obtained in a study of blood T cell repertoires in COVID-19. Study background: Sites across the United States, Italy and Spain contributed samples from acute and convalescent COVID-19.

The CDR3 length is 13 residues. V lost 2 bases and J lost 5, with 7 bases in between. CDR1 is KGHSH and CDR2 is LQKENI in the germline V gene. The chain carries TRBV18 and TRBJ1-5; the D gene is possibly TRBD1 (5 bases). This TCR came from a man aged 55 to 69 with acute or convalescent COVID-19. Sequenced material: peripheral blood. The chain's CDR3 is CASSPGGDQPQHF. In DNA form, the CDR3 reads TGTGCCAGCTCACCAGGAGGGGATCAGCCCCAGCATTTT.